This paragraph covers one T cell receptor (beta chain) sequence. The antigen it binds to is not known. Nothing much larger sits one base from this clone, and base qualities are not available. The data stem from a study of blood T cell repertoires in COVID-19 (dated by TCRdb to about 2020). About the study as a whole: Samples from collaborators originated in the United States, Italy and Spain and spanned both the acute and convalescent phases of COVID-19. Where available, HLA class I and class II types were obtained from metadata supplied by the sample provider rather than from assay-based typing. The repertoires were released in a freely available public database intended as a resource for research on the immune response to SARS-CoV-2. Samples came from the ongoing ImmuneRACE study (first 160 participants) plus 1,254 subjects from 6 global collaborators. A de-identified subject ID, COVID-19 status, age in years and sex were almost always included in the sample metadata. The material from the prospective study consisted of cDNA or gDNA derived from T cells, B-cell-depleted T cells, or PBMCs. Deeply sampled blood TCRbeta repertoires from subjects exposed to, actively infected with, or recovered from COVID-19 were included in the dataset.

Results and caveats for the whole study, not just this receptor: How much clinical and demographic metadata was included differed by source and by participant, and the metadata was provided uncurated.

Participants in the prospective study were aged roughly 18 to 100 years, lived in over 20 United States geographic areas, and enrolled through a virtual design. In the prospective study, participants were assigned to cohorts based on the clinical history participants reported in a screening survey and a study questionnaire. Recovered participants in ImmuneRACE Cohort 3 were defined as having two consecutive negative NP/OP PCR tests, clearance from a healthcare professional, or resolution of symptoms. In the prospective study, whole blood, serum and a nasopharyngeal or oropharyngeal swab were collected from each participant by mobile phlebotomists. Over a roughly 2-month period, participants in the prospective study had the option of providing additional blood draws and questionnaires. Prospective study blood samples were shipped either frozen or at room temperature before DNA extraction. V loses 4 bases at its end and J loses 0 bases; junction bases beyond the gene matches: 9. CDR1 and CDR2, per the germline V gene (reference sequence), are SEHNR and FQNEAQ. Including cysteine and phenylalanine, the CDR3 has 16 amino acids. Only the CDR3 region is kept as DNA, spanning 48 bases read in frame from base 1.

TCRbeta CDR3 regions were amplified from genomic DNA using the immunoSEQ Assay, a bias-controlled multiplex PCR. In the paper's pipeline: The number of nucleated cells in each sample was estimated from the amplification of reference gene primers within the assay. To quantify the absolute abundance of each unique TCRbeta CDR3 rearrangement, sequence reads were collapsed and filtered. For each sample, productive Simpson clonality was calculated by taking the square root of Simpson's diversity index across productive rearrangements. Here the immuneACCESS table is served through TCRdb, limited to in-frame sequences with V and J called. Missing clones are a known gap in these copies; in checked studies unresolved V genes cover under half, and the rest lacks a known reason. V and J calls and clone size follow that table, whereas D and trimming were derived from the DNA. Within this sample are a few hundred thousand clones, with roughly 90% of them counted one time only. Roughly 20% of the sample rests with the top ten.

The receptor was isolated from a woman aged 25-40 years who had recovered from COVID-19. Sequencing used PBMCs or T cells enriched from blood (not recorded which). The V and J segments used are TRBV7-9 and TRBJ2-7; TRBD2 lines up with 7 middle nucleotides. The nucleotide sequence is given as TGTGCCAGCAGCTCACAGACTAGCCGTGACTCCTACGAGCAGTACTTC. Translated, this is CASSSQTSRDSYEQYF.